A single sample is the source of the 12 T cell receptor beta chains below, sequenced in a study of blood T cell repertoires in COVID-19. Only in-frame clones appear in the TCRdb table, and some are missing; sequencing was by immunoSEQ multiplex PCR. Seen here are 100,000 to 150,000 clones, 55% to 70% observed once, and the top ten hold under 2.5%. The specimen was peripheral blood. Every receptor here comes from a woman in her sixties or seventies with acute or convalescent COVID-19.

This clone came up a few times. The chain uses TRBV3-1 (or the pseudogene TRBV3-2) and TRBJ1-2; 7 nucleotides align to TRBD1. CDR1 and CDR2 from the germline V gene are LGHDT and YNNKEL (reference sequence). Trimming cost V 4 bases and J 8 bases; bases outside gene matches: 10. The CDR3 is 14 residues long. The CDR3 DNA reads TGTGCCAGCAGCCCCCACAGGGGTACATGGGGCTACACCTTC. Its protein is CASSPHRGTWGYTF.

The chain links TRBV10-3 to TRBJ2-2; 13 bases fit TRBD2. The ends lost 7 bases at V and 1 base at J; junction bases unmatched: 3. The CDR3 is 16 residues long. Germline V lookup: CDR1 ENHRY, CDR2 SYGVKD. The CDR3 is CAIKRTSGGNTGELFF. The CDR3 DNA is TGTGCCATCAAGAGGACTAGCGGGGGGAACACCGGGGAGCTGTTTTTT.

This rearrangement joins TRBV28 to TRBJ2-1; TRBD1 matches 9 bases. Germline assignment: CDR1 MDHEN and CDR2 SYDVKM. The CDR3 is 14 amino acids. With 6 bases clipped from V and 4 bases from J, the junction kept 4 bases outside the gene matches. For the CDR3, the DNA is TGTGCCAGCAGGGGGGGACAGGGATACAATGAGCAGTTCTTC. As protein: CASRGGQGYNEQFF. Full variable domain (rest looked up from reference TRBV28 and TRBJ2-1): DVKVTQSSRYLVKRTGEKVFLECVQDMDHENMFWYRQDPGLGLRLIYFSYDVKMKEKGDIPEGYSVSREKKERFSLILESASTNQTSMYLCASRGGQGYNEQFFGPGTRLTVL.

The V call is TRBV28, the J call TRBJ1-5; 9 nucleotides line up with TRBD1. V was clipped by 6 bases and J by 4 bases; unmatched bases: 7. In germline, CDR1 is MDHEN, CDR2 SYDVKM. There are 15 residues in the CDR3. The CDR3 sequence: CASRSGTGSNQPQHF. The DNA for the CDR3 is TGTGCCAGCAGATCCGGGACAGGGTCGAATCAGCCCCAGCATTTT.

This clone came up a few times. V gene TRBV6-6 combines with J gene TRBJ1-2; the match to TRBD1 covers 9 bases. The CDR3 runs 14 residues. CDR1 is MNHNY and CDR2 is SVGAGI in the germline V gene (reference sequence). The ends lost 5 bases at V and 3 bases at J; junction bases unmatched: 4. The DNA of the CDR3 is TGTGCCAGCAGTCAACGACAGGGGGACTATGGCTACACCTTC. It codes for CASSQRQGDYGYTF.

The chain combines TRBV11-2 with TRBJ1-6; D is unresolved. The CDR3 runs to 15 residues. The germline CDR1 and CDR2 sequences are SGHAT and FQNNGV. V lost 1 base and J lost 0, with 4 bases in between. CDR3 region: CASSLVDSYNSPLHF. The CDR3 nucleotides are TGTGCCAGCAGCTTAGTAGACTCCTATAATTCACCCCTCCACTTT.

The chain recombines TRBV6-5 with TRBJ2-7; 11 nucleotides align to TRBD1. Per germline, CDR1 MNHEY and CDR2 SVGAGI. CDR3 length: 15 amino acids. Unmatched junction bases numbered 8, after V lost 7 bases and J lost 3 bases. This CDR3 reads CASTTGQGGIYEQYF. The CDR3 nucleotides are TGTGCCAGCACCACGGGACAGGGGGGAATCTACGAGCAGTACTTC.

V gene TRBV5-4 combines with J gene TRBJ1-1; TRBD1 aligns across 7 bases. The V and J ends lost 3 bases and 4 bases, in that order; junction bases with no gene match: 3. CDR1 is SGHNT, CDR2 YYREEE, per germline (reference sequence). This CDR3 spans 13 amino acids. In DNA form, the CDR3 reads TGTGCCAGCAGCTCGACAGGGCCCACTGAAGCTTTCTTT. It codes for CASSSTGPTEAFF.

The chain uses TRBV18 and TRBJ1-3; D ambiguous. Germline V lookup: CDR1 KGHSH, CDR2 LQKENI. The CDR3 has 15 residues. V was shortened by 4 bases and J by 0 bases, with 10 bases between the two germline ends. The CDR3 here is CASSLTDASGNTIYF. CDR3 nucleotides: TGTGCCAGCTCACTCACAGATGCCTCTGGAAACACCATATATTTT.

This chain connects TRBV5-1 to TRBJ2-2, with D perhaps TRBD2 (5 bases). The germline gives CDR1 SGHRS, CDR2 YFSETQ. The CDR3 spans 16 residues. V was trimmed by 1 base and J by 3 bases, leaving 13 bases between them. The chain's CDR3 is CASSLFGGWDTGELFF. The CDR3, as DNA: TGCGCCAGCAGCTTGTTCGGCGGGTGGGACACCGGGGAGCTGTTTTTT.

This chain joins TRBV5-1 and TRBJ1-3; 9 bases line up with TRBD1. The CDR3 is 13 amino acids. Per the germline V gene, CDR1 is SGHRS and CDR2 is YFSETQ. V dropped 0 bases and J dropped 11; count of bases not matched to a gene: 3. The CDR3 DNA follows: TGCGCCAGCAGCTTGGAACAGGGGGCGTCCATATATTTT. Translation: CASSLEQGASIYF.

The chain carries TRBV19 and TRBJ1-1; D is undetermined. V was pared by 3 bases and J by 7 bases, with 15 bases between. Germline V gene sequence: CDR1 LNHDA, CDR2 SQIVND (reference sequence). The CDR3 extends over 14 amino acids. CDR3 nucleotides: TGTGCCAGTAGTATTGAACCCGGAGCGGTTGAAGCTTTCTTT. Its protein is CASSIEPGAVEAFF. Variable domain in full (rest from reference TRBV19 and TRBJ1-1): DGGITQSPKYLFRKEGQNVTLSCEQNLNHDAMYWYRQDPGQGLRLIYYSQIVNDFQKGDIAEGYSVSREKKESFPLTVTSAQKNPTAFYLCASSIEPGAVEAFFGQGTRLTVV.